This T cell receptor (beta chain) was sequenced during a study of T cell repertoires in cytomegalovirus infection. The wider study: Both a matching HLA type and CMV infection were indicated by public TCR beta signatures.

Study observations and caveats: Identification of carriers of CMV plus the relevant HLA was performed using cumulative public TCR beta family frequency. Within the response measured ex vivo, HLA-C-restricted CMV-specific TCR beta clonotypes were dominant.

TCRdb fed the reads into MiXCR, producing one record per CDR3 protein. The sample carries about 450,000 distinct CDR3 sequences, 30% to 40% recorded once. This CDR3 is 16 amino acids long. CDR1 SGHTA and CDR2 FQGNSA come from the germline V gene. V trimming: 1 base; J trimming: 3 bases; junction bases outside the gene matches: 6. This clonotype occurred many times. The antigen is not known. This receptor was identified in a human donor in good health (CMV status not recorded). Some clones in this sample may be carry-over from other donors' samples. The chain employs TRBV7-2 and TRBJ2-1, with TRBD2 matching over 7 bases. Sequenced material: PBMCs. The CDR3 loop reads CASSLGGTTSYNEQFF. The CDR3 DNA follows: TGTGCCAGCAGCTTAGGAGGGACTACGAGCTACAATGAGCAGTTCTTC.